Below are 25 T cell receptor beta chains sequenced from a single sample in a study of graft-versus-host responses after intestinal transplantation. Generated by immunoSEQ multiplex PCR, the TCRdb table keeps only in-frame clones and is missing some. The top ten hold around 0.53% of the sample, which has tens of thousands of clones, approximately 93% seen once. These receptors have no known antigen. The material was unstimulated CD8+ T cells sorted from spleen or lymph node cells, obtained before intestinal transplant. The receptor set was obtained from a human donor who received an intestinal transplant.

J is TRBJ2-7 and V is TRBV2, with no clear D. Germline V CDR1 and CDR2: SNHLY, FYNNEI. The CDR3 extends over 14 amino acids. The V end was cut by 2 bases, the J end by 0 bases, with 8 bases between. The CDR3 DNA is TGTGCCAGCAGTGAAAGCCCGAGCTCCTACGAGCAGTACTTC. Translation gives CASSESPSSYEQYF.

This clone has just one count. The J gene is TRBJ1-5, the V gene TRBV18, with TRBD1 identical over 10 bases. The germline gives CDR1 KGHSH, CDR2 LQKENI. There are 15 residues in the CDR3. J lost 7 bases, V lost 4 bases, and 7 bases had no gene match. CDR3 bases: TGTGCCAGCTCACGAAGACAGGGGGCTCGACAGCCCCAGCATTTT. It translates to CASSRRQGARQPQHF.

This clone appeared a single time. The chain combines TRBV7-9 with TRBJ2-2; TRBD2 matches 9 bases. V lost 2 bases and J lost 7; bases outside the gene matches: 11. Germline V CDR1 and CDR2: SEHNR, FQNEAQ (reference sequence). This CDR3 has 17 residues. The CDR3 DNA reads TGTGCCAGCAGCTTAAGAGCGCTAGCGGGATCAAGCGGGGAGCTGTTTTTT. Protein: CASSLRALAGSSGELFF. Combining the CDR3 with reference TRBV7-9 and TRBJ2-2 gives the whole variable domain DTGVSQNPRHKITKRGQNVTFRCDPISEHNRLYWYRQTLGQGPEFLTYFQNEAQLEKSRLLSDRFSAERPKGSFSTLEIQRTEQGDSAMYLCASSLRALAGSSGELFFGEGSRLTVL.

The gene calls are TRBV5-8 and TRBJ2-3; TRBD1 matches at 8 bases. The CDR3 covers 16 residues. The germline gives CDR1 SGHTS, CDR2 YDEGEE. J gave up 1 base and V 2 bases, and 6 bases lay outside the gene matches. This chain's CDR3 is CASSFDRGYGTDTQYF. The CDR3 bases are TGTGCCAGCAGCTTTGACAGGGGATATGGCACAGATACGCAGTATTTT.

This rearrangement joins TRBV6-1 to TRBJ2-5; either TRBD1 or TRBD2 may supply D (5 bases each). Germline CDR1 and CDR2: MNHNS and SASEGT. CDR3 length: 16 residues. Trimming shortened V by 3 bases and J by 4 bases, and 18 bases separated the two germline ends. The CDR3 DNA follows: TGTGCCAGCAGTGAGGTGGGGGAGAATCGGGGAGAGACCCAGTACTTC. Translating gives CASSEVGENRGETQYF.

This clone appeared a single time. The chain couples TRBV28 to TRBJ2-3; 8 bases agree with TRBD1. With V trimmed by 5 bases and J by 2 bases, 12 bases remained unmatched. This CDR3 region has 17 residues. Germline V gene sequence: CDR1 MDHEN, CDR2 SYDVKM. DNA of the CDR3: TGTGCCAGCAGTATCCCCTCGGGACAGGATTTCACAGATACGCAGTATTTT. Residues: CASSIPSGQDFTDTQYF.

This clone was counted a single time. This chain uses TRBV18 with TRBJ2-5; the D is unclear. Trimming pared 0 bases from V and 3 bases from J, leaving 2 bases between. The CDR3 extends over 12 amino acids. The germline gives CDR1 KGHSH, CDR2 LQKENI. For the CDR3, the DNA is TGTGCCAGCTCACCACCGGAAGAGACCCAGTACTTC. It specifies CASSPPEETQYF.

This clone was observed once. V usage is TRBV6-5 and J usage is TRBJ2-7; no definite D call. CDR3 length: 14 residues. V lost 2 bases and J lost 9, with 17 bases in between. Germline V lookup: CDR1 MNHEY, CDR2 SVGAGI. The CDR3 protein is CASSYEDRPNGQYF. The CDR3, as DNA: TGTGCCAGCAGTTACGAGGACCGCCCTAACGGGCAGTACTTC.

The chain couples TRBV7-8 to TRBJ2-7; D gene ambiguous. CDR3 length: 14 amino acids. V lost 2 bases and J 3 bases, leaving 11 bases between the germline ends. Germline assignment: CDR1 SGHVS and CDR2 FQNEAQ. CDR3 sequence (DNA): TGTGCCAGCAGCTTATTTTCGAGTTTCTACGAGCAGTACTTC. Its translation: CASSLFSSFYEQYF.

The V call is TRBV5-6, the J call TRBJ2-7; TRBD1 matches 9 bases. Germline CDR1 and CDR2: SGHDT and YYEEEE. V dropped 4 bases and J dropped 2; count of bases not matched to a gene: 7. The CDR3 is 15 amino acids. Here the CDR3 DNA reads TGTGCCAGCAGCCTAGGGACAGGGCCCCCCTACGAGCAGTACTTC. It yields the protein CASSLGTGPPYEQYF.

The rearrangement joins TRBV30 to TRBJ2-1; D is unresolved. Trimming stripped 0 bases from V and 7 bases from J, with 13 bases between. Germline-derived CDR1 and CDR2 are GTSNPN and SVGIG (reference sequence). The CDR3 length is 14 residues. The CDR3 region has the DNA TGTGCCTGGAGTGTAGAAACCCTAGTTAATGAGCAGTTCTTC. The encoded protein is CAWSVETLVNEQFF.

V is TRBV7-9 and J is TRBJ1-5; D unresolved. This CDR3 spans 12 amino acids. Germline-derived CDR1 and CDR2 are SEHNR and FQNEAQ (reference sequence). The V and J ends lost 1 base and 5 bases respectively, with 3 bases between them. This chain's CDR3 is CASSLGDQPQHF. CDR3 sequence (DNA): TGTGCCAGCAGCTTAGGGGATCAGCCCCAGCATTTT.

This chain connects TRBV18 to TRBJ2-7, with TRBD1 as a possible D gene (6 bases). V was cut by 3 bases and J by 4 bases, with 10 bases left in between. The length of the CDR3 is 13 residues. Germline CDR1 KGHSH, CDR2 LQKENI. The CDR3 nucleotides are TGTGCCAGCTCACCGGCAGGGGCGTACGAGCAGTACTTC. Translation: CASSPAGAYEQYF. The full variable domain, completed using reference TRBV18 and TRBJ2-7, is NAGVMQNPRHLVRRRGQEARLRCSPMKGHSHVYWYRQLPEEGLKFMVYLQKENIIDESGMPKERFSAEFPKEGPSILRIQQVVRGDSAAYFCASSPAGAYEQYFGPGTRLTVT.

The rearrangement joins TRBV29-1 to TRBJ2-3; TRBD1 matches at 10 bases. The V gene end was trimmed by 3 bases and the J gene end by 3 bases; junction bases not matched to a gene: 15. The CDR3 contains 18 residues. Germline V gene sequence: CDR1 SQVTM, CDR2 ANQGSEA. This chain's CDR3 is CSVEAPGQGPRRTDTQYF. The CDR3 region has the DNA TGCAGCGTTGAGGCCCCGGGACAGGGGCCCCGTCGGACAGATACGCAGTATTTT.

The CDR3 loop reads CASSSRVKVPGSTEAFF. The CDR3 DNA reads TGTGCCAGCAGCTCGAGGGTTAAGGTTCCGGGGAGCACTGAAGCTTTCTTT. The chain combines TRBV2 with TRBJ1-1, with D uncertain. Germline V gives CDR1 SNHLY, CDR2 FYNNEI. Trimming pared 6 bases from V and 4 bases from J, leaving 24 bases between. CDR3 size: 17 residues.

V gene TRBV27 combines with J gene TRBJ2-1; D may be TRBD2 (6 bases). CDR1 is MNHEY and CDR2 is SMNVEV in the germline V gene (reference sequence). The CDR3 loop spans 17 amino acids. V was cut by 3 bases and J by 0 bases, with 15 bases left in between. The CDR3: CASSFFLGRGSYNEQFF. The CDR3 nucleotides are TGTGCCAGCAGTTTTTTCTTGGGGCGGGGCTCCTACAATGAGCAGTTCTTC.

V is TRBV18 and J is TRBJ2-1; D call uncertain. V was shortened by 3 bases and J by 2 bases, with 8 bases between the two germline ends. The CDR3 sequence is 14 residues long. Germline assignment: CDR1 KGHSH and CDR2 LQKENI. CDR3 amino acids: CASSPVGTYNEQFF. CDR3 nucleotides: TGTGCCAGCTCACCGGTGGGAACCTACAATGAGCAGTTCTTC.

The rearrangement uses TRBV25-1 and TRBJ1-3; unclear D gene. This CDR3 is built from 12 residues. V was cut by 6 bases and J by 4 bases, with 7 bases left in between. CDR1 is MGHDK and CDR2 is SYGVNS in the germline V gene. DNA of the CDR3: TGTGCCAGCAGGTCCTCAGGAAACACCATATATTTT. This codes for CASRSSGNTIYF.

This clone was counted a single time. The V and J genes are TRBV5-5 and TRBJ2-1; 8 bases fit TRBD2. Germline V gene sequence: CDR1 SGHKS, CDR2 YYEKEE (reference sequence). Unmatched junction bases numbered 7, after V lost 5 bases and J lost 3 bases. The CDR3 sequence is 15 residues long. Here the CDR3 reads CASRRREGFYNEQFF. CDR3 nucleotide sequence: TGTGCCAGCAGGAGACGGGAGGGCTTCTACAATGAGCAGTTCTTC.

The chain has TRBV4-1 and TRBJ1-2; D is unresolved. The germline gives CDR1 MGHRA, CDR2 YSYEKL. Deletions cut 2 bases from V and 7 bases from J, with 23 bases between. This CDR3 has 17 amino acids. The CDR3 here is CASSQITNGRPWRGYTF. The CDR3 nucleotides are TGCGCCAGCAGCCAAATTACGAATGGACGTCCTTGGCGTGGCTACACCTTC.

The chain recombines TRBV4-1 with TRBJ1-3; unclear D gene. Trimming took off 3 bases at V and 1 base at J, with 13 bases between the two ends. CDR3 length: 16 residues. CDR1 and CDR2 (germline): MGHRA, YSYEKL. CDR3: CASSQYTRASGNTIYF. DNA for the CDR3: TGCGCCAGCAGCCAGTATACCAGAGCTTCTGGAAACACCATATATTTT.

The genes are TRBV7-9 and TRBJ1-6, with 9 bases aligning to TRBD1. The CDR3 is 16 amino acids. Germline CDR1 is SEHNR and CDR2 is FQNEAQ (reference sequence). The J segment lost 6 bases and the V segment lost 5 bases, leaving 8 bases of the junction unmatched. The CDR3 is CASSPVQGAPNSPLHF. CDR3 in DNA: TGTGCCAGCAGCCCCGTACAGGGGGCGCCTAATTCACCCCTCCACTTT.

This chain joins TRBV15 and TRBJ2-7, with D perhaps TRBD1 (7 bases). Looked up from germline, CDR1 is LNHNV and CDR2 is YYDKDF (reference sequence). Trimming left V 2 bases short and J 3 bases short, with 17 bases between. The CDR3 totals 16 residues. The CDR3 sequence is CATSRQGEALGYEQYF. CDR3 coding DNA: TGTGCCACCAGCAGACAGGGGGAGGCTCTGGGCTACGAGCAGTACTTC.

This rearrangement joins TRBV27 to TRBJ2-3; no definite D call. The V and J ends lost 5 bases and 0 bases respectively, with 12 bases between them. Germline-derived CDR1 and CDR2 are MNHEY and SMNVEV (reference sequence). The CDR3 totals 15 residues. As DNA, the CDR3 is TGTGCCAGCAGTCCCCCTCCGGTTAGCACAGATACGCAGTATTTT. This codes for CASSPPPVSTDTQYF.

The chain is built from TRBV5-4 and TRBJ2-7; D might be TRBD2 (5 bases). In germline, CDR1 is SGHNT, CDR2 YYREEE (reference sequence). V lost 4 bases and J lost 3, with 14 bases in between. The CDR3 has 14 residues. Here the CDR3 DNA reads TGTGCCAGCAGCACGGCCCCCCGGGGCTACGAGCAGTACTTC. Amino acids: CASSTAPRGYEQYF.